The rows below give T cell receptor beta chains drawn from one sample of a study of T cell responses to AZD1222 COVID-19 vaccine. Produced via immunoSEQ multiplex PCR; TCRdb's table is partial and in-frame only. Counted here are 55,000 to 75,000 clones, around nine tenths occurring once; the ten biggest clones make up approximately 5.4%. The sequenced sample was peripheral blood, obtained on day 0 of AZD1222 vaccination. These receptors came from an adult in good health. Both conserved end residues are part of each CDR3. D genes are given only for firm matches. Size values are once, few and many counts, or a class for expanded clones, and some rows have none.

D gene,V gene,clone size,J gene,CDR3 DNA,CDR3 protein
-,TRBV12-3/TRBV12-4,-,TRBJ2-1,TGTGCCAGCAGTTTAGAGAGCTACAATGAGCAGTTCTTC,CASSLESYNEQFF
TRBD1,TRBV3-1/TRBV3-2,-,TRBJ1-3,TGTGCCAGCAGCCCCCGGGACAGGGGAAACACCATATATTTT,CASSPRDRGNTIYF
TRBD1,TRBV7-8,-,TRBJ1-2,TGTGCCAGCAGCTTACTCCGGGACAGCGGATTCTATGGCTACACCTTC,CASSLLRDSGFYGYTF
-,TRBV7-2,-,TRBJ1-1,TGTGCCAGCAGCTTTACTGGGGGGGGCACTGAAGCTTTCTTT,CASSFTGGGTEAFF
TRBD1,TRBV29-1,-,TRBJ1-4,TGCAGCGTGGCGGACAGGTTGAATGAAAAACTGTTTTTT,CSVADRLNEKLFF
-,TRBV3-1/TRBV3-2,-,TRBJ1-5,TGTGCCAGCAGCCAAGATTCGGGCAATCAGCCCCAGCATTTT,CASSQDSGNQPQHF
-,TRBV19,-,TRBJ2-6,TGTGCCAGTAGTGGCGTGAGCTCTGGGGCCAACGTCCTGACTTTC,CASSGVSSGANVLTF
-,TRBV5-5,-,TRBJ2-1,TGTGCCAGCAGCTTGTCACTAGATAGTTACAATGAGCAGTTCTTC,CASSLSLDSYNEQFF
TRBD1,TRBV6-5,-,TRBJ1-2,TGTGCCAGCAGAAGGGGGACAGGGAAGAACTATGGCTACACCTTC,CASRRGTGKNYGYTF
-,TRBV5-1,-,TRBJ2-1,TGCGCCAGCAGCCTCCGCGGGCTTGACAATGAGCAGTTCTTC,CASSLRGLDNEQFF
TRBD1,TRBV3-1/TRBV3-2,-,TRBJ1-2,TGTGCCAGCAGCCAAGCAGGGGGCCCTGGCTATGGCTACACCTTC,CASSQAGGPGYGYTF
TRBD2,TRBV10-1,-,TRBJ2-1,TGCGCCAGCAGTGGGCCGCGGGTAGCGGGGGCCTACAATGAGCAGTTCTTC,CASSGPRVAGAYNEQFF
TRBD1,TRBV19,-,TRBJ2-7,TGTGCCAGTAGTGCAAACCGGGACAGCCGACCCCAAACCTACGAGCAGTACTTC,CASSANRDSRPQTYEQYF
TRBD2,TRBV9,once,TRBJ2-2,TGTGCCAGCAGCGTCACCCCCGGGACTAGCGTGGTCGGGGAGCTGTTTTTT,CASSVTPGTSVVGELFF
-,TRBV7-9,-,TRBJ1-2,TGTGCCAGCAGTCTGGTAGTTAACTATGGCTACACCTTC,CASSLVVNYGYTF
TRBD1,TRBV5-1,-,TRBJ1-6,TGCGCCAGCAAGGGTTCGGGACAGAGCTCCTATAATTCACCCCTCCACTTT,CASKGSGQSSYNSPLHF
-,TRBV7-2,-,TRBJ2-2,TGTGCCAGCAGCTCTGGCAGGGTTCCGAACACCGGGGAGCTGTTTTTT,CASSSGRVPNTGELFF
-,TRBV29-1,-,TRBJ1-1,TGCAGCGTTGAAGGTGGTAAGTGGGGATCAGGGATGAACACTGAAGCTTTCTTT,CSVEGGKWGSGMNTEAFF
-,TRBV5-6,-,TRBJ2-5,TGTGCCAGCAGGCGAGGGGTTTTGGGGGAGACCCAGTACTTC,CASRRGVLGETQYF
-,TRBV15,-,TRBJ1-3,TGTGCCACCAGCCCGACGGATTTCTCTGGAAACACCATATATTTT,CATSPTDFSGNTIYF
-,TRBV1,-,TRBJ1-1,TGCACCAGCAGCCATCGGGGCAATCTGGCTTTCTTT,CTSSHRGNLAFF
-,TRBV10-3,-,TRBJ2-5,TGTGCCATCAGTGCCAGGGGCCAAGAGACCCAGTACTTC,CAISARGQETQYF
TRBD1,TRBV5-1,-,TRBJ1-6,TGCGCCAGCAGCACCGGACAGGGCCCTAATTCACCCCTCCACTTT,CASSTGQGPNSPLHF
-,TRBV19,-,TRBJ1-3,TGTGCCAGTAGTTGGAGCTCTGGAAACACCATATATTTT,CASSWSSGNTIYF
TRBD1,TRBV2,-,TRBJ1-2,TGTGCCAGCAGAGACAGGGCTGTTGACTATGGCTACACCTTC,CASRDRAVDYGYTF
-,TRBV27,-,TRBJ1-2,TGTGCCAGCAGTTTTACTTTCGGAGAAACCTTTAACTATGGCTACACCTTC,CASSFTFGETFNYGYTF